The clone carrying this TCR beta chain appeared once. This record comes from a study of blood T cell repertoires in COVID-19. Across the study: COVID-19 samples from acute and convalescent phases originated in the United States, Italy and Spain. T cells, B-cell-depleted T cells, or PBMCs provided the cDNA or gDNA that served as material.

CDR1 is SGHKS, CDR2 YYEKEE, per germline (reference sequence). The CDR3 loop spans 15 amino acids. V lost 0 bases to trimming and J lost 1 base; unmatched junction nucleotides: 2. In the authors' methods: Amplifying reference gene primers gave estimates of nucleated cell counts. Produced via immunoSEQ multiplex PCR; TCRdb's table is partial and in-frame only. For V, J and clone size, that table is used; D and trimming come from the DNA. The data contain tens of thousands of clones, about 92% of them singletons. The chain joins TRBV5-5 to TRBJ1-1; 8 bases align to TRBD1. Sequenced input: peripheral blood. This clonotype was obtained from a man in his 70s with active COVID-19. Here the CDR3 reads CASSLDGTGNTEAFF. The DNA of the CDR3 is TGTGCCAGCAGCTTGGATGGGACAGGGAACACTGAAGCTTTCTTT.